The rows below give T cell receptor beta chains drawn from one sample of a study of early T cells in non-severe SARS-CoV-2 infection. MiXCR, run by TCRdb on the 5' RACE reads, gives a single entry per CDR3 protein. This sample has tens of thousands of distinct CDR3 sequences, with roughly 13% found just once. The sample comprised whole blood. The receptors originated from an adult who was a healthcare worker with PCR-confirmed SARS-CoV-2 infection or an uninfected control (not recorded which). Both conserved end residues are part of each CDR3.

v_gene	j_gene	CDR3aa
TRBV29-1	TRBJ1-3	CSAGSSGNTIYF
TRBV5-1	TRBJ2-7	CASILGQGDYEQYF
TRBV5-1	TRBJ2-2	CASSSDEGGIVTGELFF
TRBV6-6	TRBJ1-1	CASRMGGTEAFF
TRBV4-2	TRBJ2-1	CASSQRTSGAYNEQFF
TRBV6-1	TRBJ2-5	CASSEDWDSSLSETQYF
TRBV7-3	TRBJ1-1	CASSLKRQLNTEAFF
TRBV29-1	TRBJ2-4	CSVEEARALAKNIQYF
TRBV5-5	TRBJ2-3	CASSSRPTTDTQYF
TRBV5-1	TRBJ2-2	CASSPGTVNTGELFF
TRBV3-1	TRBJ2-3	CASSQGQGADTQYF
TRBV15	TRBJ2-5	CATSRDLAGEETQYF
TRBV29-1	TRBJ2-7	CSGVSPPYEQYF
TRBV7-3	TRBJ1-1	CASSLTPGRDTEAFF
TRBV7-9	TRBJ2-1	CASSLGQVSNEQFF
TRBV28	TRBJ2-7	CASGDWTRMRF
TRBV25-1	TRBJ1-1	CASSGSWGKMNTEAFF
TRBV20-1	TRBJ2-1	CSARLTSGTGASSSYNEQFF
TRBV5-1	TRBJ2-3	CASSLGASTDTQYF
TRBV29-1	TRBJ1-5	CSVGYSNQPQHF
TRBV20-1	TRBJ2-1	CRWSSPMGNEQFF
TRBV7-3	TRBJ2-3	CASSTGVRGTDTQYF
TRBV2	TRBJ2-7	CASSERPGPLVRERSEQYF
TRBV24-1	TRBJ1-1	CATRGRGTNTEAFF
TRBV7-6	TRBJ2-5	CASSASGRAGETQYF
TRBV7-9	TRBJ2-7	CASSLANAGQYEQYF
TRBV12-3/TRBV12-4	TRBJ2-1	CASIIGTSNYNEQFF
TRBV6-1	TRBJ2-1	CASSERPFYNEQFF
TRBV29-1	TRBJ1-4	CSVRRRDRVEKLFF
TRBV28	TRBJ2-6	CASWDSHSGANVLTF
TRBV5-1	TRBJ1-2	CASSLVGEPYTF
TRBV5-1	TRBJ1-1	CASSWGQTEAFF
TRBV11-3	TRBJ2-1	CASSLDPGINEQFF
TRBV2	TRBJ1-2	CASSPDPSDYGYTF
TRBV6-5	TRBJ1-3	CASSYSRTGEGTIYF
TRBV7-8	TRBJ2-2	CASSLVTSGNAGELFF
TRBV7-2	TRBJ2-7	CASSLAAGAPYEQYF
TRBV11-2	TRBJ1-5	CASSLDGQANQPQHF
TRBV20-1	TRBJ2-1	CSAEKAGRTYNEQFF
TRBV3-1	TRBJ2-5	CASSQVDREETQYF
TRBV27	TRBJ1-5	CASSFRGNQPQHF
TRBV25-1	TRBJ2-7	CASRREGSSYEQYF
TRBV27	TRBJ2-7	CASSPMPPGEQYF
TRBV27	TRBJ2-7	CASMTENYEQYF
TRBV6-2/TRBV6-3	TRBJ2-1	CASRIGRGLAGGYNEQFF
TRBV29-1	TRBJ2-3	CSVEDRETQYF
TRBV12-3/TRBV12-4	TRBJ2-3	CASSFTSASTDTQYF
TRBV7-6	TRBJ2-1	CASSALTGTIYNEQFF
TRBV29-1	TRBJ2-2	CSVDGFGTGTGETGELFF
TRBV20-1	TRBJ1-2	CSASSPARQTNYGYTF
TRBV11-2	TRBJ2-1	CASSLGTSDYNEQFF
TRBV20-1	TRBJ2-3	CSATRQAHSTDTQYF
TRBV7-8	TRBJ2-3	CASSPNVGSATDTQYF
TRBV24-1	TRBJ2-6	CATSDWTGAGANVLTF
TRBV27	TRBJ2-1	CATSPLAGSLREQFF